This TCR beta chain was documented in a study of cytomegalovirus exposure and HLA in healthy donors. Study-wide findings and caveats: TRBV6-2, TRBV6-3 and some other V segments were excluded as indistinguishable.

CDR1 is MDHEN and CDR2 is SYDVKM in the germline V gene. The CDR3 is 12 residues long. With 2 bases removed from V and 5 bases from J, the gap between germline ends came to 7 bases. Regarding this clone: Its antigen is not known.

PCR employed 60 Vbeta and 13 Jbeta primers. Repertoires were generated with immunoSEQ multiplex PCR, while TCRdb's copy carries only in-frame clones and drops some. Of 150,000 to 200,000 clones in the sample, around 81% were seen once. Sequencing was performed on PBMCs. This clonotype originated in a woman younger than 45 in good health and CMV-seronegative. The rearrangement uses TRBV28 and TRBJ2-7, with D perhaps TRBD1 (6 bases). CDR3 DNA: TGTGCCAGCAGTTTAGACAGGAACGAGCAGTACTTC. It yields the protein CASSLDRNEQYF.